The 15 T cell receptor beta chains presented below share a single source sample, sequenced in a study of blood T cells in healthy people across ages. Alongside a J-beta primer mix, a sample-barcoded 5' primer served in a second PCR lasting about 7 to 11 cycles. From the 5' RACE reads, TCRdb called clonotypes with MiXCR, one entry per CDR3 protein. The repertoire holds fewer than 2,000,000 distinct CDR3 sequences, with about 39% as singletons. The material sequenced was blood. The origin of the receptors is a human donor in good health.

The chain joins TRBV10-3 to TRBJ1-1; D is perhaps TRBD1 (5 bases). The CDR3 has 15 amino acids. Germline CDR1 reads ENHRY; CDR2 reads SYGVKD. The germline V and J ends were trimmed by 2 bases and 3 bases, with 13 bases remaining between them. The CDR3 loop reads CAISEEVGAYTEAFF. The CDR3 coding sequence is TGTGCCATCAGTGAGGAGGTAGGGGCGTACACTGAAGCTTTCTTT.

Comments on this clonotype: Mismatch with germline at one junction end may stem from a read error. The chain carries TRBV28 and TRBJ1-3; D possibly corresponds to TRBD1 (5 bases). This CDR3 is 14 amino acids long. Germline V gene sequence: CDR1 MDHEN, CDR2 SYDVKM. For the CDR3, the DNA is TGTGTCAGCAGTTATGGGGGCTCTGGAAACACCATATATTTT. This translates into CVSSYGGSGNTIYF.

This clonotype was recorded only once. This chain uses TRBV29-1 with TRBJ2-4; D is perhaps TRBD1 (5 bases). The J call may be faulty, since TRBJ2-7 better matches the DNA end. The CDR3 extends over 13 amino acids. Germline CDR1 and CDR2: SQVTM and ANQGSEA. CDR3: CSVLHRQKTEQYF. CDR3 DNA sequence: TGCAGCGTCCTACACCGACAGAAAACCGAGCAGTACTTC.

This clonotype has only a few counts. The rearrangement links TRBV5-1 to TRBJ2-1, with 13 bases matching TRBD2. The germline CDR1 and CDR2 sequences are SGHRS and YFSETQ. The CDR3 sequence is 15 residues long. J lost 8 bases, V lost 4 bases, and 6 bases had no gene match. The CDR3 loop reads CASSTLAGGRYEQFF. Here the CDR3 DNA reads TGCGCCAGCAGCACACTAGCGGGGGGGCGTTATGAGCAGTTCTTC.

This clonotype was picked up a small number of times. The rearrangement joins TRBV7-9 to TRBJ1-5; D not resolved. The CDR3 is made up of 14 amino acids. V was cut by 4 bases and J by 7 bases, with 14 bases left in between. Germline V gene lookup returns CDR1 SEHNR and CDR2 FQNEAQ (reference sequence). CDR3 DNA sequence: TGTGCCAGCAGCTCAGACCGATCCCCCCAGCCCCAGCATTTT. As protein: CASSSDRSPQPQHF.

This clonotype turned up a few times. The V call is TRBV6-1, the J call TRBJ1-5, with D unresolved. Germline-derived CDR1 and CDR2 are MNHNS and SASEGT. This CDR3 comprises 15 residues. The V gene lost 1 base and the J gene lost 2 bases, with 9 bases spanning the gap. The CDR3 DNA reads TGTGCCAGCAGTGAAGATAGGGCGGGCAATCAGCCCCAGCATTTT. Its translation is CASSEDRAGNQPQHF.

The CDR3 DNA follows: TGTGCCAGCATCCTAGGACAGGCGGCTGAAGCTTTCTTT. Amino acids: CASILGQAAEAFF. The chain is built from TRBV13 and TRBJ1-1, with 7 nucleotides matching TRBD1. Germline assignment: CDR1 PRHDT and CDR2 FYEKMQ (reference sequence). There are 13 residues in the CDR3. V was clipped by 7 bases and J by 6 bases; unmatched bases: 8.

This sequence joins TRBV11-2 and TRBJ2-1; tentatively, D is TRBD2 (6 bases). The V end lost 3 bases, the J end lost 8 bases, and 17 bases lay between the germline ends. The germline V gene encodes CDR1 SGHAT and CDR2 FQNNGV. The CDR3 is 15 residues long. The CDR3 coding sequence is TGTGCCAGCAGCTTGTGGACTAACTTCCCAGATGAGCAGTTCTTC. As protein: CASSLWTNFPDEQFF.

The chain couples TRBV20-1 to TRBJ1-5; the match to TRBD1 covers 8 bases. The CDR3 length is 18 residues. From germline, CDR1 is DFQATT and CDR2 SNEGSKA (reference sequence). Trimming cost V 3 bases and J 3 bases; bases outside gene matches: 16. This CDR3 reads CSASYTAGDRTFNQPQHF. The CDR3 DNA reads as TGCAGTGCTAGTTACACCGCGGGGGACAGGACGTTCAATCAGCCCCAGCATTTT.

The chain carries TRBV12-3 or TRBV12-4 and TRBJ1-5; D gene ambiguous. Trimming left V 3 bases short and J 9 bases short, with 9 bases between. The CDR3 is 12 residues long. The CDR3: CASSLAGRPQHF. The CDR3 bases are TGTGCCAGCAGTTTGGCAGGCCGGCCCCAGCATTTT.

The chain couples TRBV7-9 to TRBJ1-4; D unclear. The ends were cut back, 9 bases at V and 6 bases at J, with 17 bases in the middle. The germline V gene has CDR1 SEHNR and CDR2 FQNEAQ (reference sequence). This CDR3 is 14 amino acids long. The CDR3: CASQSQRADEKLFF. The CDR3 nucleotides are TGTGCCAGTCAATCACAGAGAGCAGATGAAAAACTGTTTTTT.

This rearrangement joins TRBV5-1 to TRBJ2-3, with D hard to call. CDR3 length: 16 residues. Trimming took 0 bases from V and 4 from J, leaving 15 bases between them. The germline V gene encodes CDR1 SGHRS and CDR2 YFSETQ. The CDR3, as DNA: TGCGCCAGCAGCTTGGTGGCTGGGATGTTCGCAGATACGCAGTATTTT. It codes for CASSLVAGMFADTQYF.

This clonotype was counted between two and nine times. The chain combines TRBV11-2 with TRBJ2-3, with a weak D call TRBD1 (5 bases). The germline V gene has CDR1 SGHAT and CDR2 FQNNGV. Trimming shortened V by 3 bases and J by 4 bases, and 11 bases separated the two germline ends. The CDR3 runs to 14 residues. CDR3 residues: CASSLAGWPDTQYF. The CDR3 nucleotides read TGTGCCAGCAGCTTGGCAGGGTGGCCAGATACGCAGTATTTT.

This clonotype was observed a handful of times. The chain joins TRBV7-2 to TRBJ1-2, with D perhaps matching TRBD1 (5 bases). The V and J ends lost 1 base and 8 bases respectively, with 17 bases between them. The CDR3 totals 15 residues. CDR1 SGHTA and CDR2 FQGNSA come from the germline V gene. The CDR3 region is CASSLDNQGVRGYTF. The CDR3 bases are TGTGCCAGCAGCTTAGATAACCAGGGAGTACGGGGCTACACCTTC.

The chain employs TRBV4-3 and TRBJ1-4; D might be TRBD1 (5 bases). V dropped 4 bases and J dropped 7 bases, with 13 bases sitting between them. Germline CDR1 LGHNA, CDR2 YSLEER. This CDR3 is built from 14 residues. CDR3 bases: TGCGCCAGCAGCCGGTACCGGACACTTGAAAAACTGTTTTTT. Amino acid sequence: CASSRYRTLEKLFF.